Below, one T cell receptor (beta chain) is given with its context. This sample stems from a study of blood T cell repertoires in COVID-19. About the research overall: Some COVID-19 samples were acute and others convalescent; all came from the United States, Italy and Spain. PBMCs, B-cell-depleted T cells, or T cells were the source of the cDNA or gDNA that made up the material.

Some clones are missing from TCRdb's copy, which holds only in-frame ones; the method was immunoSEQ multiplex PCR. The sample shows around 180,000 clones, about 91% of them seen only once. The sequence was obtained from a woman in her thirties with acute or convalescent COVID-19. The sample consisted of peripheral blood.

CDR3 bases: TGCAGCACGCGGTCAAGGAACACTGAAGCTTTCTTT. It codes for CSTRSRNTEAFF. The chain couples TRBV29-1 to TRBJ1-1; the D is unclear. The V gene's germline CDR1 is SQVTM and CDR2 ANQGSEA. The CDR3 length is 12 residues. V lost 8 bases, J lost 1 base, and 11 bases lay in between.